This T cell receptor beta chain comes out of a study of blood T cell repertoires in COVID-19. Study-wide context: Donors in the United States, Italy and Spain gave samples during acute or convalescent COVID-19. Sources were T cells, B-cell-depleted T cells, or PBMCs; the material itself was cDNA or gDNA.

Germline V gives CDR1 SGHNT, CDR2 YYREEE (reference sequence). The CDR3 totals 14 residues. Trimming pared 7 bases from V and 4 bases from J, leaving 17 bases between. Authors' analysis steps: Reference gene primers were amplified, and this amplification served to estimate nucleated cell counts. Assay used: immunoSEQ multiplex PCR; TCRdb lists only in-frame clones, some missing. V and J calls and clone size are copied from that table; D and trimming were computed from the DNA. The sample has fewer than 250,000 clones; roughly nine tenths are singletons. The clonotype was recovered from a man in his sixties or seventies with acute or convalescent COVID-19. The V gene is TRBV5-4, the J gene TRBJ1-2; D remains unclear. The sequenced material came from peripheral blood. CDR3 protein: CASRSDTVIYGYTF. The CDR3 DNA is TGTGCCAGCCGTTCCGACACGGTGATCTATGGCTACACCTTC.